This T cell receptor beta chain was sequenced in a study of T-cell reconstitution after alpha-beta-depleted transplantation in children. This clonotype showed up just a few times. Antigen: not known. Study results and limitations: A year had passed since transplant, and T-cell counts and diversity by then came mostly from newly produced T cells. In patients about two months after transplant, alpha-beta T cells reportedly arose from several hundred expanded graft clones. It was surviving recipient T cells and thymic progenitors that gave some patients high TCRbeta diversity at day 60.

With 10 bases removed from V and 2 bases from J, the gap between germline ends came to 15 bases. Germline lookup yields CDR1 SNHLY and CDR2 FYNNEI. This CDR3 region has 15 residues. Unique molecular identifiers were used to barcode this TCRbeta library. TCRdb re-called the PCR reads through MiXCR, storing one row per CDR3 protein. The sample shows roughly 790,000 distinct CDR3 sequences, roughly 15% of them seen only once. The specimen comprised PBMCs, mostly from graft donor cells, sampled 360 days after TCRalphabeta/CD19-depleted stem cell transplant. V is TRBV2 and J is TRBJ2-6; D not resolved. The clonotype comes from a male patient younger than 18 who had a stem cell transplant for acute lymphoblastic leukemia, so the T cells may come from the graft donor. CDR3 bases: TGTGCCACCTTCCTGGATTTCGCTGGGGCCAACGTCCTGACTTTC. Translating it yields CATFLDFAGANVLTF.